This T cell receptor beta chain was identified in a study of fetal regulatory T cell absence and autoimmunity. Study information: Without clinical diabetes, IPEX patients showed exocrine pancreas autoimmunity.

The survey-level immunoSEQ assay was used. Only in-frame clones appear in the TCRdb table, and some are missing; sequencing was by immunoSEQ multiplex PCR. The data contain around 100,000 clones, roughly 70% of them singletons. The sample holds a few counts of this clone. Antigen unknown. Study-wide findings and caveats: Cord blood and pancreas showed broadly similar TRB gene family usage.

Per germline, CDR1 SEHNR and CDR2 FQNEAQ (reference sequence). Trimming shortened V by 7 bases and J by 3 bases, and 12 bases separated the two germline ends. This CDR3 is built from 13 residues. Sample: pancreas tissue. This chain connects TRBV7-9 to TRBJ1-1; tentative D call: TRBD1 (5 bases). This TCR derives from a male donor with IPEX syndrome. CDR3 region: CASKYGRDTEAFF. DNA of the CDR3: TGTGCCAGCAAGTACGGCAGGGACACTGAAGCTTTCTTT.